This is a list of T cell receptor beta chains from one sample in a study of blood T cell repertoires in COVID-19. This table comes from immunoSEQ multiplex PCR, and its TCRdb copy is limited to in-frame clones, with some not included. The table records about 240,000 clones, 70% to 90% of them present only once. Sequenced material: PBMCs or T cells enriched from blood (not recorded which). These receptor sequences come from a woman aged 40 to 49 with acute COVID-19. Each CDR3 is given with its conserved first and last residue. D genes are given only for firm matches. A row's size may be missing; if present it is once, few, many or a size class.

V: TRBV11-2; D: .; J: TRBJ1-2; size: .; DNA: TGTGCCAGCAGCTTTCCAACTTACGGCTACACCTTC; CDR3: CASSFPTYGYTF
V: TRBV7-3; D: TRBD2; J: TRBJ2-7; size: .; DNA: TGTGCCAGCAGCCGACTGCCCGGGGGGGTCTACGAGCAGTACTTC; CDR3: CASSRLPGGVYEQYF
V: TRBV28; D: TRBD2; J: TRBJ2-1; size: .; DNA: TGTGCCAGCAGCCCAAGGTCGGGACTAGCGGGAGGTGAGCAGTTCTTC; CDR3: CASSPRSGLAGGEQFF
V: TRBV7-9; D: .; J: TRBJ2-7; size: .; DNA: TGTGCCAGCACCCTCGAAAGCGTAAACTACGAGCAGTACTTC; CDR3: CASTLESVNYEQYF
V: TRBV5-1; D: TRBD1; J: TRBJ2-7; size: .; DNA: TGCGCCAGCAGCCCCTCGGGACAGGGGACGTCCTACGAGCAGTACTTC; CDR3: CASSPSGQGTSYEQYF
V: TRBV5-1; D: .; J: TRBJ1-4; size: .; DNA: TGCGCCAGCAGCTTGGCGGTTGCAACTAATGAAAAACTGTTTTTT; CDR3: CASSLAVATNEKLFF
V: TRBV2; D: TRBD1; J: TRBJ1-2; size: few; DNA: TGTGCCAGCACTACGACAGGGGTTGGCTATGGCTACACCTTC; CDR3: CASTTTGVGYGYTF
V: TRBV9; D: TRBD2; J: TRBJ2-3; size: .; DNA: TGTGCCAGCAGCGTCGGACTAGACGCAGATACGCAGTATTTT; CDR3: CASSVGLDADTQYF
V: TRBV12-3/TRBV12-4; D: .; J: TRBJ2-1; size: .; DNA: TGTGCCAGCAGTTTGACTTACAATGAGCAGTTCTTC; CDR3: CASSLTYNEQFF
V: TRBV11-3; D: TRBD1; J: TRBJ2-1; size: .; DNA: TGTGCCAGCAGCTTAGTAGGGGGCGCTTCCTACAATGAGCAGTTCTTC; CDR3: CASSLVGGASYNEQFF
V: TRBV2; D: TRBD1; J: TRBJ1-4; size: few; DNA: TGTGCCAGCAGTTTGACAGGACAGGGGGAAAATGAAAAACTGTTTTTT; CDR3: CASSLTGQGENEKLFF
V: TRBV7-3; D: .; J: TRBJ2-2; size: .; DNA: TGTGCCAGCAGCCCTCCGGGTCCTAACACCGGGGAGCTGTTTTTT; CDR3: CASSPPGPNTGELFF
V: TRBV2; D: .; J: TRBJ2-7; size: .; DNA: TGTGCCAGCAGCTCGACTTTCTGGTATTCCTACGAGCAGTACTTC; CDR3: CASSSTFWYSYEQYF
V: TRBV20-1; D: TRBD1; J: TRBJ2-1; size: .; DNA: TGCAGTGCCAGTACAGGGGGCAGGGACAATGAGCAGTTCTTC; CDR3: CSASTGGRDNEQFF
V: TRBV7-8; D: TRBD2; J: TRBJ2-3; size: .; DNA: TGTGCCAGCAGCCGAGCGGGGGGGATCACAGATACGCAGTATTTT; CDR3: CASSRAGGITDTQYF
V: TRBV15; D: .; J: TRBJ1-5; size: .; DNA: TGTGCCACCAGCAGCTCCGGGACTAAAGATCAGCCCCAGCATTTT; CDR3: CATSSSGTKDQPQHF
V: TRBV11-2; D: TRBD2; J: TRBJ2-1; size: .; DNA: TGTGCCAGCAGCTCCGTTAGCGCGGGGGTGACCAATGAGCAGTTCTTC; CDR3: CASSSVSAGVTNEQFF
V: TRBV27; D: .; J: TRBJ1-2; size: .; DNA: TGTGCCAGCAGTTTAATGGGTACAGGATGGTTAGGCTACACCTTC; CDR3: CASSLMGTGWLGYTF
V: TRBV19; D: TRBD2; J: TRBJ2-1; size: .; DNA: TGTGCCAGTAGTCGATATTTAGCGGGGCTAAGCTCCTACAATGAGCAGTTCTTC; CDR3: CASSRYLAGLSSYNEQFF
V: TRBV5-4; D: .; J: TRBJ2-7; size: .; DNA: TGTGCCAGCAGCTTGGGGGGGGTTGGGTACGAGCAGTACTTC; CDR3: CASSLGGVGYEQYF
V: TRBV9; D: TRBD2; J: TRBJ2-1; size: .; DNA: TGTGCCAGCAGCGCGGAGACTAGCGGGAGATACAATGAGCAGTTCTTC; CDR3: CASSAETSGRYNEQFF
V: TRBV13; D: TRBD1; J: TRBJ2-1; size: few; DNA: TGTGCCAGCAAAAACAGGGGGAATGAGCAGTTCTTC; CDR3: CASKNRGNEQFF
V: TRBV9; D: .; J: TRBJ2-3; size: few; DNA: TGTGCCAGCAGCCCCTCCCTTCCCCCCACAGATACGCAGTATTTT; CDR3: CASSPSLPPTDTQYF
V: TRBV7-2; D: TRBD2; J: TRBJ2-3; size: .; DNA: TGTGCCAGCAGCTTAGGCGGGAGTGGTGATACGCAGTATTTT; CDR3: CASSLGGSGDTQYF
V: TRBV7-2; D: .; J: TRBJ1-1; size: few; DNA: TGTGCCAGCAGCTTTCAGGGATGGACTGAAGCTTTCTTT; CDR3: CASSFQGWTEAFF
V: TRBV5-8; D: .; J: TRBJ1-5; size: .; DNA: TGTGCCAGCAGCTTGGTTCTAATCAATCAGCCCCAGCATTTT; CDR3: CASSLVLINQPQHF
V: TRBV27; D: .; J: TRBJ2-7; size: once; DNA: TGTGCCAGCAGTTCCATGCGAAGGGGTAGCTCCTACGAGCAGTACTTC; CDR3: CASSSMRRGSSYEQYF
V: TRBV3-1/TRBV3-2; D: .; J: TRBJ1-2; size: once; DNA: TGTGCCAGCAGCCAAGAACAGATCTATGGCTACACCTTC; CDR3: CASSQEQIYGYTF
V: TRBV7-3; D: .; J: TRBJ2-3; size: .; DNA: TGTGCCAGCAGCAACTCTGCCACAGATACGCAGTATTTT; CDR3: CASSNSATDTQYF
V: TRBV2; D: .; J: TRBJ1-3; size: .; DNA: TGTGCCAGCAGTGAAGCGCTGGGGGCCTCTGGAAACACCATATATTTT; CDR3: CASSEALGASGNTIYF
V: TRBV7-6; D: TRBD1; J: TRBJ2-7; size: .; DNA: TGTGCCAGCAGCTACACCCAGGGGGCAGGCAACGAGCAGTACTTC; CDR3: CASSYTQGAGNEQYF
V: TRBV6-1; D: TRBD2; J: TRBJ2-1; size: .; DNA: TGTGCCAGCAGTGAGGGGAGGGGGATAGCGGGGGCTCCACGCAATGAGCAGTTCTTC; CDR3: CASSEGRGIAGAPRNEQFF
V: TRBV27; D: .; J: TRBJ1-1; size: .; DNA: TGTGCCAGCAGTGCGGCAGATGACACTGAAGCTTTCTTT; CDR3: CASSAADDTEAFF
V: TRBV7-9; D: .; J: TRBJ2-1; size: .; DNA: TGTGCCAGCAGCAATGCTATATTACGGGAGGGGGCGTACAATGAGCAGTTCTTC; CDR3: CASSNAILREGAYNEQFF
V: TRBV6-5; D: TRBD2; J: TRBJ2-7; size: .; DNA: TGTGCCAGCTGCGACCAAGCGGGAGTTTCCGGTGAGCAGTACTTC; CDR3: CASCDQAGVSGEQYF
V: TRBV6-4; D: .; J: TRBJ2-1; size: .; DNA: TGTGCCAGCTCCCTTCAAGCTAGCGACTCCTACAATGAGCAGTTCTTC; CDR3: CASSLQASDSYNEQFF
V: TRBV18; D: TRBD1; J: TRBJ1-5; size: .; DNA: TGTGCCAGCTCACCGGGACAGGGGGGCAATCAGCCCCAGCATTTT; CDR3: CASSPGQGGNQPQHF
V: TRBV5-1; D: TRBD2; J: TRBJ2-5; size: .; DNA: TGCGCCAGCAGCTTGGTCCCAGCGGGAGAGGGAGAGACCCAGTACTTC; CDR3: CASSLVPAGEGETQYF
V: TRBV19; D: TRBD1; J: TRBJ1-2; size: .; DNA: TGTGCCAGTAGTGCCGGGACAGGGGGCTTTGGCTACACCTTC; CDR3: CASSAGTGGFGYTF
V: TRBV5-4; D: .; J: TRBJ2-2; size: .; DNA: TGTGCCAGCAGCGCAGGACAAAGCTTTAACACCGGGGAGCTGTTTTTT; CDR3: CASSAGQSFNTGELFF
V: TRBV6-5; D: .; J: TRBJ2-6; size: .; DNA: TGTGCCAGCACATTCTCTGGGGCCAACGTCCTGACTTTC; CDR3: CASTFSGANVLTF
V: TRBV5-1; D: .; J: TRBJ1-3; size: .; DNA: TGCGCCAGCAGCTTGTCACTTACCGCTGGAAACACCATATATTTT; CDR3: CASSLSLTAGNTIYF
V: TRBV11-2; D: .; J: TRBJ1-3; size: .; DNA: TGTGCCAGCAGCGCACAGGGTCTGGGAAACACCATATATTTT; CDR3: CASSAQGLGNTIYF
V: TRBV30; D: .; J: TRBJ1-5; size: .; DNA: TGTGCCTGGAGTAAAGGGGATAGCAATCAGCCCCAGCATTTT; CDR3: CAWSKGDSNQPQHF
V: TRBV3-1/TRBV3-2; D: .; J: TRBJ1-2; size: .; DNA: TGTGCCAGCAGCCCCCTCCCCGCTAACTATGGCTACACCTTC; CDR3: CASSPLPANYGYTF
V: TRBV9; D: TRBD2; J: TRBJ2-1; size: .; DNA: TGTGCCAGCAGCGTAACAGCTAGCGGGTACAATGAGCAGTTCTTC; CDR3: CASSVTASGYNEQFF
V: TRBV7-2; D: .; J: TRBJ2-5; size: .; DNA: TGTGCCAGCAGCTTAAGTTCCGGAGAGACCCAGTACTTC; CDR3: CASSLSSGETQYF
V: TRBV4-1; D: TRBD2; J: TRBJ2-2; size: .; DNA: TGCGCCAGCAGCCAAGATGATAGCGGGGTAACCGGGGAGCTGTTTTTT; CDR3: CASSQDDSGVTGELFF
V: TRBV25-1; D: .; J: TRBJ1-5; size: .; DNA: TGTGCCAGCAGTTCTGGTGAAGGGGTGGATCAGCCCCAGCATTTT; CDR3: CASSSGEGVDQPQHF
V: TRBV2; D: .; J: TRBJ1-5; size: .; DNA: TGTGCCAGCAGAAGCGAGCGAAATCAGCCCCAGCATTTT; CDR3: CASRSERNQPQHF
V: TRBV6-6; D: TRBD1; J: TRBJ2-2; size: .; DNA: TGTGCCAGCAGAAATCGACAGGGTGGGACCGGGGAGCTGTTTTTT; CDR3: CASRNRQGGTGELFF
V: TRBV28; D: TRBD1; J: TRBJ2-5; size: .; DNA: TGTGCCAGCAGCACTACCCAGGGGGCGGGGGAGACCCAGTACTTC; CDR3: CASSTTQGAGETQYF
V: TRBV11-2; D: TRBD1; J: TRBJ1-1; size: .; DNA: TGTGCCAGCAGCTTGGAGGGGGCGCGGGCTGAAGCTTTCTTT; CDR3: CASSLEGARAEAFF
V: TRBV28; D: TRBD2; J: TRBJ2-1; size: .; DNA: TGTGCCAGCAGACTTATGGGTCCCGGGACTAGCGGGCTTAGCGATGAGCAGTTCTTC; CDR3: CASRLMGPGTSGLSDEQFF
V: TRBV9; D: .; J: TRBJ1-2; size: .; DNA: TGTGCCAGCAGCGTAGGATTAGGGGTAAATGGCTACACCTTC; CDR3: CASSVGLGVNGYTF
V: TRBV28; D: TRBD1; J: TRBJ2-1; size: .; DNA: TGTGCCAGCAGCAACGGGACAGACAATGAGCAGTTCTTC; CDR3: CASSNGTDNEQFF
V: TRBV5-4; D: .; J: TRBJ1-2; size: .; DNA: TGTGCCAGCAGCTTGGCCGGTCTCAACTATGGCTACACCTTC; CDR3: CASSLAGLNYGYTF
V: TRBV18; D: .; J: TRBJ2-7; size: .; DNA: TGTGCCAGCTCACCACGCGAGATCAACCGGGACTACGAGCAGTACTTC; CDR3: CASSPREINRDYEQYF
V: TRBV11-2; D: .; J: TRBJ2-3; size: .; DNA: TGTGCCAGCAGCCCCTGGGGGGGGCGGGCGCAGTATTTT; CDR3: CASSPWGGRAQYF